This TCR beta chain is from a study of cytomegalovirus exposure and HLA in healthy donors. With 60 Vbeta and 13 Jbeta primers, the PCR was carried out. The table came from immunoSEQ multiplex PCR; TCRdb's copy has only in-frame clones and leaves some out. Counted here are some 130,000 clones, 76% occurring once; the ten biggest clones make up about 2.9%. CDR3 length: 13 amino acids. The V gene end was trimmed by 0 bases and the J gene end by 8 bases; junction bases not matched to a gene: 6. Germline V gives CDR1 GTSNPN, CDR2 SVGIG (reference sequence). This clonotype was obtained from a man between 40 and 49 years old in good health and CMV-seronegative. Sequencing used PBMCs. V usage is TRBV30 and J usage is TRBJ1-2; 7 positions match TRBD1. CDR3 nucleotides: TGTGCCTGGAGTGTTAAGGGGGCGGTGGGCTACACCTTC. It codes for CAWSVKGAVGYTF.